The 25 T cell receptor beta chains below were found in one sample sequenced in a study of cytomegalovirus exposure and HLA in healthy donors. It was with 60 Vbeta and 13 Jbeta primers that the PCR ran. The repertoire was sequenced with immunoSEQ multiplex PCR; TCRdb's copy has only in-frame clones and lacks some. The sample includes 100,000 to 150,000 clones, 6.5% to 9.5% of them seen just once. The sequencing input was PBMCs. The receptors shown here come from a man aged 35 to 55 in good health and CMV-seronegative.

This clone was detected a few times. The genes are TRBV11-2 and TRBJ2-7, with D unclear. Germline V lookup: CDR1 SGHAT, CDR2 FQNNGV. There are 13 residues in the CDR3. Trimming stripped 1 base from V and 3 bases from J, with 7 bases between. DNA of the CDR3: TGTGCCAGCAGCTTAGGTCCGGGCTACGAGCAGTACTTC. Translated, it gives CASSLGPGYEQYF.

The genes are TRBV19 and TRBJ2-7; 8 bases line up with TRBD1. Germline V CDR1 and CDR2: LNHDA, SQIVND (reference sequence). There are 18 residues in the CDR3. Germline trimming cut 4 bases from V and 5 bases from J; bases unmatched to any gene: 19. CDR3 residues: CASSTTLLDRDLWNEQYF. The CDR3 region has the DNA TGTGCCAGTAGTACGACGTTACTGGACAGGGACTTATGGAACGAGCAGTACTTC.

This clone was seen more than once but under ten times. The V call is TRBV5-4, the J call TRBJ2-1; a weak D match, TRBD1 (6 bases). V lost 8 bases and J lost 10, with 13 bases in between. The CDR3 totals 11 residues. Germline V gene sequence: CDR1 SGHNT, CDR2 YYREEE (reference sequence). In nucleotides, the CDR3 is TGTGCCAGTACTCAGGGGTACGAGCAGTTCTTC. This codes for CASTQGYEQFF.

This clone has just a few counts. The chain couples TRBV5-8 to TRBJ1-2; 8 nucleotides match TRBD1. Losses at the gene ends were 7 bases for V and 4 bases for J; bases not matched to a gene: 15. CDR1 is SGHTS, CDR2 YDEGEE, per germline. The CDR3 covers 16 residues. For the CDR3, the DNA is TGTGCCAGCCACGGTCAGGACAGGGAGATGGGCTATGGCTACACCTTC. Amino acids: CASHGQDREMGYGYTF.

This clone appeared a few times. The chain links TRBV30 to TRBJ1-4, with unresolved D. Germline CDR1 GTSNPN, CDR2 SVGIG (reference sequence). Trimming left V 0 bases short and J 5 bases short, with 13 bases between. This CDR3 comprises 15 residues. The CDR3 bases are TGTGCCTGGAGTGTACCTCGACACCTGAATGAAAAACTGTTTTTT. It encodes CAWSVPRHLNEKLFF.

In its sample, this clone was seen a few times. The rearrangement uses TRBV4-2 and TRBJ2-7, with a possible D match to TRBD2 (5 bases). With 2 bases removed from V and 5 bases from J, the gap between germline ends came to 16 bases. The CDR3 totals 15 residues. The germline V gene has CDR1 LGHNA and CDR2 YNFKEQ. CDR3 in DNA: TGTGCCAGCAGCCAAACCCCATCTAGCAGTAACGAGCAGTACTTC. It encodes CASSQTPSSSNEQYF.

The chain is built from TRBV30 and TRBJ2-7, with 10 bases that match TRBD1. Germline CDR1 GTSNPN, CDR2 SVGIG (reference sequence). The CDR3 contains 12 residues. V shed 0 bases and J 9 bases; nucleotides not matched to a gene: 2. DNA of the CDR3: TGTGCCTGGAGTGTGACAGGGGGCGGGCAGTACTTC. This codes for CAWSVTGGGQYF.

The CDR3 here is CASSSNRNYGYTF. CDR3 DNA sequence: TGTGCCAGCAGCTCTAACCGTAACTATGGCTACACCTTC. This chain connects TRBV7-2 to TRBJ1-2; D not certain. With 4 bases removed from V and 1 base from J, the gap between germline ends came to 7 bases. CDR3 length: 13 residues. The germline CDR1 and CDR2 sequences are SGHTA and FQGNSA.

The chain recombines TRBV2 with TRBJ2-3; the D gene is possibly TRBD2 (6 bases). This CDR3 spans 15 amino acids. Germline values: CDR1 SNHLY, CDR2 FYNNEI. The V and J ends lost 1 base and 3 bases respectively, with 11 bases between them. This chain's CDR3 is CASSEGVADTDTQYF. The CDR3, as DNA: TGTGCCAGCAGTGAAGGGGTAGCGGATACAGATACGCAGTATTTT.

This clone was found a few times. V and J are TRBV5-1 and TRBJ2-3; D is possibly TRBD2 (6 bases). Per germline, CDR1 SGHRS and CDR2 YFSETQ. Trimming took 7 bases from V and 2 from J, leaving 23 bases between them. The CDR3 is 17 residues long. The DNA of the CDR3 is TGCGCCAGCGGACAAAAGAGGCGGGGCACAACCACAGATACGCAGTATTTT. This translates into CASGQKRRGTTTDTQYF.

The chain uses TRBV6-1 and TRBJ2-5; tentative D call: TRBD1 (6 bases). Gene TRBJ2-7 matches the end of the DNA better, so the J call may be wrong. The CDR3 consists of 14 residues. Germline V CDR1 and CDR2: MNHNS, SASEGT. CDR3 sequence reads: CASSEADSRYEQYF. CDR3 nucleotides: TGTGCCAGCAGTGAAGCGGACAGTAGATACGAGCAGTACTTC.

The chain employs TRBV10-2 and TRBJ1-5, with D tentatively TRBD1 (5 bases). The CDR3 loop spans 13 amino acids. V gave up 6 bases and J gave up 1 base, with 7 bases separating them. The germline gives CDR1 WSHSY, CDR2 SAAADI. The CDR3 spells CASSWGSNQPQHF. Here the CDR3 DNA reads TGCGCCAGCAGCTGGGGCAGCAATCAGCCCCAGCATTTT.

This clone was observed a few times. The V and J genes are TRBV6-6 and TRBJ1-2, with D unclear. In germline, CDR1 is MNHNY, CDR2 SVGAGI (reference sequence). V was shortened by 8 bases and J by 7 bases, with 11 bases between the two germline ends. This CDR3 contains 11 residues. The CDR3 spells CASDSLGGYTF. Written as DNA, the CDR3 is TGTGCCAGCGATAGCCTCGGTGGCTACACCTTC.

CDR3 loop: CASKGQGIQPQHF. As DNA, the CDR3 is TGTGCCAGCAAGGGACAGGGTATACAGCCCCAGCATTTT. The V gene is TRBV2, the J gene TRBJ1-5; TRBD1 agrees at 9 bases. Germline loops: CDR1 SNHLY, CDR2 FYNNEI. Trimming cost V 7 bases and J 7 bases; bases outside gene matches: 5. This CDR3 contains 13 residues.

The V gene is TRBV10-3, the J gene TRBJ2-5, with 7 bases aligning to TRBD1. The CDR3 sequence is 15 residues long. Germline CDR1 reads ENHRY; CDR2 reads SYGVKD. The V gene end was trimmed by 6 bases and the J gene end by 5 bases; junction bases not matched to a gene: 12. The CDR3 is CAIRDSRQGRETQYF. In nucleotides, the CDR3 is TGTGCCATCAGAGACAGCAGACAGGGCCGGGAGACCCAGTACTTC.

This clone has more than one count but fewer than ten. Without the conserved terminal phenylalanine or tryptophan, this CDR3 likely stems from a read error. The limits of the CDR3 on the DNA are not certain, so only TCRdb's listed CDR3 is given. V and J are TRBV12-5 and TRBJ2-7; TRBD1 is the table's D call, not checked against the DNA. The CDR3 adds up to 11 amino acids, both ends counted. Germline V lookup: CDR1 LGHNT, CDR2 FRNRAP. The CDR3 sequence: CASGPRQAGLS.

This chain joins TRBV27 and TRBJ2-3; tentatively, D is TRBD2 (5 bases). Germline CDR1 MNHEY, CDR2 SMNVEV (reference sequence). The V end lost 5 bases, the J end lost 2 bases, and 11 bases lay between the germline ends. This CDR3 is 14 amino acids long. This chain's CDR3 is CASSIQADTDTQYF. CDR3 coding DNA: TGTGCCAGCAGTATCCAAGCGGACACAGATACGCAGTATTTT.

J is TRBJ2-1 and V is TRBV2; 8 bases align to TRBD2. CDR3 length: 15 amino acids. Germline CDR1 and CDR2: SNHLY and FYNNEI. V was pared by 2 bases and J by 4 bases, with 4 bases of the junction left unmatched. The CDR3 sequence is CASSELPSGYNEQFF. The CDR3 nucleotides are TGTGCCAGCAGTGAACTGCCTAGCGGGTACAATGAGCAGTTCTTC.

This clone was recorded once. The chain couples TRBV18 to TRBJ2-5, with D possibly matching TRBD1 (6 bases). The CDR3 totals 14 residues. Trimming cost V 0 bases and J 4 bases, with 9 bases left between them. Germline V gene data show CDR1 as KGHSH and CDR2 as LQKENI. The CDR3 spells CASSPPQGRETQYF. As DNA, the CDR3 is TGTGCCAGCTCACCACCCCAGGGGAGAGAGACCCAGTACTTC. The full variable domain, rest sourced from reference TRBV18 and TRBJ2-5, is NAGVMQNPRHLVRRRGQEARLRCSPMKGHSHVYWYRQLPEEGLKFMVYLQKENIIDESGMPKERFSAEFPKEGPSILRIQQVVRGDSAAYFCASSPPQGRETQYFGPGTRLLVL.

This clone has just a few counts. Here the CDR3 DNA reads TGTGCCAGCAGTCTGACAGGGGTTGACTATGGCTACACCTTC. Translating gives CASSLTGVDYGYTF. The chain couples TRBV27 to TRBJ1-2, with 8 bases fitting TRBD1. Germline V gene sequence: CDR1 MNHEY, CDR2 SMNVEV (reference sequence). After removal of 5 bases from V and 3 bases from J, the junction contained 5 bases not matched to a gene. The length of the CDR3 is 14 residues.

The rearrangement links TRBV28 to TRBJ2-7; TRBD1 matches 8 bases. Germline V lookup: CDR1 MDHEN, CDR2 SYDVKM. J gave up 3 bases and V 6 bases, and 10 bases lay outside the gene matches. The CDR3 spans 15 residues. CDR3 loop: CASRPSGDRGYEQYF. In DNA, the CDR3 is TGTGCCAGCAGGCCCTCCGGAGACAGGGGCTACGAGCAGTACTTC. The variable domain in full, completed from reference TRBV28 and TRBJ2-7, reads DVKVTQSSRYLVKRTGEKVFLECVQDMDHENMFWYRQDPGLGLRLIYFSYDVKMKEKGDIPEGYSVSREKKERFSLILESASTNQTSMYLCASRPSGDRGYEQYFGPGTRLTVT.

This clone has just a few counts. V usage is TRBV6-5 and J usage is TRBJ1-2; D ambiguous. The V gene's germline CDR1 is MNHEY and CDR2 SVGAGI. Deletions cut 6 bases from V and 3 bases from J, with 8 bases between. The CDR3 has 12 residues. The CDR3 here is CASSPGYYGYTF. The DNA of the CDR3 is TGTGCCAGCAGCCCGGGGTACTATGGCTACACCTTC.

This clone was counted between two and nine times. The V call is TRBV6-5, the J call TRBJ2-5, with D possibly matching TRBD2 (6 bases). Germline CDR1 is MNHEY and CDR2 is SVGAGI. The CDR3 is 15 residues long. V lost 4 bases and J lost 4, with 16 bases in between. As DNA, the CDR3 is TGTGCCAGCAGTTTAACGCGGGGTACCGTAGAGACCCAGTACTTC. Its translation: CASSLTRGTVETQYF.

J is TRBJ2-7 and V is TRBV10-3; D remains unclear. This CDR3 spans 15 amino acids. V was cut by 2 bases and J by 2 bases, with 13 bases left in between. Germline lookup yields CDR1 ENHRY and CDR2 SYGVKD. CDR3 sequence reads: CAISEPWAATYEQYF. The CDR3 coding sequence is TGTGCCATCAGTGAGCCTTGGGCAGCTACCTACGAGCAGTACTTC.

This chain uses TRBV5-1 with TRBJ1-2, with a weak D call TRBD1 (6 bases). V gave up 0 bases and J gave up 4 bases, with 13 bases separating them. The CDR3 is 15 amino acids. CDR1 and CDR2 (germline): SGHRS, YFSETQ. The CDR3 sequence: CASSLETGPIYGYTF. CDR3 coding DNA: TGCGCCAGCAGCTTGGAGACAGGCCCGATCTATGGCTACACCTTC. The full variable domain, in which reference TRBV5-1 and TRBJ1-2 provide the parts outside the CDR3, is KAGVTQTPRYLIKTRGQQVTLSCSPISGHRSVSWYQQTPGQGLQFLFEYFSETQRNKGNFPGRFSGRQFSNSRSEMNVSTLELGDSALYLCASSLETGPIYGYTFGSGTRLTVV.